This is a list of T cell receptor beta chains from one sample in a study of CD8 T cells in Susac syndrome. TCRdb re-derived calls from the immunoSEQ multiplex PCR reads in MiXCR, one entry per CDR3 protein. This table has approximately 190,000 distinct CDR3 sequences, approximately 96% appearing once. The sequenced sample consisted of CD4+ T cells from PBMCs. Receptors were obtained from a human donor with Susac syndrome. Each CDR3 is given with its conserved first and last residue. A D gene is named only where the DNA matches it firmly.

len	j_gene	v_gene	d_gene	CDR3aa
12	TRBJ1-2	TRBV20-1	TRBD1	CSAPQGNYGYTF
12	TRBJ2-2	TRBV7-2	NA	CASSLLVGELFF
15	TRBJ1-6	TRBV14	TRBD1	CASSLRQGDNSPLHF
17	TRBJ2-1	TRBV12-3/TRBV12-4	NA	CASSPTTLTGRHNEQFF
16	TRBJ1-1	TRBV11-2	NA	CASSLDGLGSKRTAFF
18	TRBJ2-6	TRBV19	TRBD1	CASSAGQGRSSGANVLTF
12	TRBJ1-1	TRBV14	NA	CASSNRAKRAFF
14	TRBJ1-5	TRBV20-1	NA	CSATNEQGNQPQHF
16	TRBJ2-7	TRBV18	TRBD1	CASSSLSGTGSYEQYF
17	TRBJ2-6	TRBV27	TRBD1	CASTPQGWFSGANVLTF
13	TRBJ2-1	TRBV4-1	NA	CASSYDSSGEQFF
15	TRBJ2-2	TRBV7-9	TRBD1	CASRIRQGFTGELFF
12	TRBJ2-5	TRBV20-1	NA	CSASTREETQYF
15	TRBJ2-7	TRBV28	NA	CASSSSLGGYLKSYF
14	TRBJ1-4	TRBV5-6	NA	CASHGYGLEGKLFF
16	TRBJ2-3	TRBV29-1	TRBD1	CSVRLDRGKGGDTQYF
11	TRBJ2-5	TRBV20-1	NA	CSASSGETQYF
12	TRBJ1-2	TRBV29-1	NA	CSVAWENYGYTF
18	TRBJ2-3	TRBV5-1	TRBD1	CASSLEGQGPWRTDTQYF
15	TRBJ1-1	TRBV3-1	TRBD1	CASSQDQAGQGVAFF
14	TRBJ1-1	TRBV5-4	NA	CASSPEWTNTEAFF
15	TRBJ1-6	TRBV5-1	TRBD1	CASSLSGQGNSPLHF
14	TRBJ1-2	TRBV15	NA	CATSRGAINYGYTF